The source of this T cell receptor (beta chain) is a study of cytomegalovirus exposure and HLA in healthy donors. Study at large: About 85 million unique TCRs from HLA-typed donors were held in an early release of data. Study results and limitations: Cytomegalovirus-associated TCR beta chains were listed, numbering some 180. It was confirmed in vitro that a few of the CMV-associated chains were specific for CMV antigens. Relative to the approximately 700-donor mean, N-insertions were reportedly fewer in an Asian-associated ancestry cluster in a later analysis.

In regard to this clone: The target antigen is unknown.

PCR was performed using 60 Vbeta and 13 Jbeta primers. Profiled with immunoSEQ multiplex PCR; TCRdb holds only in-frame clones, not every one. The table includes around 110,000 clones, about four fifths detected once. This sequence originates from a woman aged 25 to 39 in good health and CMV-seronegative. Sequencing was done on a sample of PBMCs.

Here the CDR3 DNA reads TGTGCCAGCTCAAATCTCCACGAGCAGTACTTC. As protein: CASSNLHEQYF. This rearrangement joins TRBV18 to TRBJ2-5, with D hard to call. The J call may be in error: the DNA end matches TRBJ2-7 better. There are 11 residues in the CDR3. Germline CDR1 and CDR2: KGHSH and LQKENI.